The following is a T cell receptor (beta chain) sequence with its context. This clone appeared once. Its cognate antigen has yet to be identified. Base qualities are not provided; no much larger clone lies one nucleotide away. CD8 naive samples were obtained by positive selection for CCR7 among CD45RO-negative cells, yielding a CD45RA+CCR7+ population from which TemRA cells were excluded. Donors were healthy HIV-negative adults with no recently reported acute infections or vaccinations. Only Caucasian adults living in Nashville, Tennessee, USA were represented among the donors. Blood was collected by leukapheresis, and PBMCs were isolated by Ficoll-Histopaque density gradient centrifugation and then cryopreserved in liquid nitrogen vapor phase. Purity and quantity of every magnetically sorted T cell population were checked by analytical flow cytometry. Each sorted fraction had its genomic DNA isolated and then quantified by UV absorbance on a Nanodrop 2000c.

Using the deep immunoSEQ assay, multiplex PCR amplified TCR CDR3 regions from genomic DNA. For each cell subset, the extracted genomic DNA was distributed evenly across all wells of several immunoSEQ 96-well plates, and each plate served as one replicate. For sorted subsets, each replicate PCR was loaded with approximately 0.2 ug genomic DNA, equivalent to about 33,000 T cell genomes. The purified libraries were quantified using a Qubit 3.0 fluorometer, sized with a Bioanalyzer 2100, and then quantified again using the KAPA Library Quantification kit. Every immunoSEQ 96-well plate was sequenced on a separate single-read 150-cycle Illumina NextSeq 550 flow cell. The source study handled its data this way. The immunoSEQ output contained only junctional sequences without quality scores, so filtering could not match that applied to full-length reads. Sequences were annotated with PyIR, a Python wrapper for IgBLAST v1.9, using IMGT germline references to assign V/J genes and CDR3. Reads with weak V/J assignments (E-value above 1e-6), missing CDR3, stop codons, out-of-frame junctions, or ambiguous translated residues were removed. V3J clonotypes were defined as sequences sharing the same inferred V gene, J gene, and CDR3 amino acid sequence. Percentage overlap between repertoires was computed as shared unique clonotypes divided by the size of the smaller repertoire. Repertoire richness was assessed with RTK rarefaction, the Chao1 estimator, and Recon v2.1 estimates of unobserved clonotypes. Generation probabilities were computed with OLGA for all TCRbeta clonotypes obtained by the gDNA method from several donors. TCRdb's version of the immuneACCESS table is confined to in-frame rearrangements and falls short of the full clone set. An unresolved V gene accounts for under half of the shortfall where checked; the remainder is of unknown origin. The DNA gave D and trimming, while V, J and clone size come from that table. This sample comprises around 2,000,000 clones, approximately 95% of them detected only once. The top ten hold more than 0.95% of the sample.

The entry originates in a study of shared clonotypes between healthy human individuals (dated by TCRdb to the early 2020s). Concerning the study at large: The cohort comprised two women and a few men aged 18 to 49 years. Per donor, three plates each were used for CD4 naive and CD4 memory, two for CD8 naive, and one for CD8 memory. The study deeply sequenced blood TCR repertoires of five healthy adults to estimate repertoire size and the extent of clonotype sharing between individuals. To increase sequencing depth and limit assay-specific biases, TCR repertoire library preparation and sequencing were carried out by different laboratories using diverse techniques. Each donor's leukapheresis produced roughly between roughly 0.85 and 9.5 billion PBMCs. The paper as a whole reports these results and caveats: About 4.5% of naive CD4, more than 3% of naive CD8, roughly 2.5% of memory CD4, and 0.4% of memory CD8 clonotypes were shared across a few donors. Incomplete sequencing was indicated by rarefaction of sorted-subset datasets, despite the large sequencing depth. The small number of donors limited the genetic and exposure-history diversity represented. Sampling was restricted to blood, and TCR repertoires in tissues likely differ from the TCR repertoires found in blood. Naive subsets generally had larger estimated clonotype richness than memory subsets. Pairwise subsampling indicated that sequencing depth was expected to affect the degree of clonotype sharing among donors. Clonotypes shared by all four sorted-subset donors showed higher generation probabilities than non-shared clonotypes.

This receptor was obtained from a man between 18 and 29 years old in good health. Specimen: naive CD8+ T cells sorted from blood. The label giving this sample's cell subset or site can be read as: CD45RA+CCR7+.

CDR3 sequence: CASSKHRLRDEKLFF. The DNA sequence is as follows: TGTGCCAGTAGCAAACACAGGCTAAGGGATGAAAAACTGTTTTTT. The rearrangement combines TRBV19 with TRBJ1-4, and the D gene may be TRBD1, 5 bases matching. From the cysteine up to the phenylalanine, the CDR3 has a length of 15 residues. Left in the record is the CDR3 DNA by itself, 45 bases read in frame from the first base. The trim is 6 bases for V and 6 bases for J, with a gap of 17 bases between the germline ends. From the germline V gene (reference sequence), CDR1 is LNHDA and CDR2 is SQIVND. Outside the CDR3, residues come from the reference TRBV19 and TRBJ1-4 proteins, so the full variable domain is: DGGITQSPKYLFRKEGQNVTLSCEQNLNHDAMYWYRQDPGQGLRLIYYSQIVNDFQKGDIAEGYSVSREKKESFPLTVTSAQKNPTAFYLCASSKHRLRDEKLFFGSGTQLSVL.